The 27 T cell receptor beta chains listed next were all sequenced from one sample in a study of T-cell reconstitution after alpha-beta-depleted transplantation in children. As it was prepared, the TCRbeta library received unique molecular identifiers. TCRdb analysed the PCR reads with MiXCR anew, one entry per CDR3 protein. This table has about half a million distinct CDR3 sequences, about 12% appearing once. The sequences come from PBMCs from the stem cell graft donor, collected from the stem cell graft. These receptors were taken from a human donor who donated a stem cell graft to a child with combined immunodeficiency.

This clonotype was counted many times. V is TRBV4-3 and J is TRBJ2-2; D is possibly TRBD1 (5 bases). Trimming removed 1 base from V and 6 bases from J, with 9 bases in between. CDR1 and CDR2 (germline): LGHNA, YSLEER. The CDR3 runs to 14 residues. The CDR3 region is CASSQGVGAGELFF. In DNA, the CDR3 is TGCGCCAGCAGCCAAGGGGTAGGGGCCGGGGAGCTGTTTTTT.

In this sample, this clonotype turned up many times. The chain links TRBV6-5 to TRBJ2-5; D is uncertain. There are 14 residues in the CDR3. Germline V gives CDR1 MNHEY, CDR2 SVGAGI. V was shortened by 0 bases and J by 3 bases, with 8 bases between the two germline ends. The chain's CDR3 is CASSYSKEEETQYF. The CDR3 nucleotides read TGTGCCAGCAGTTACTCGAAAGAAGAAGAGACCCAGTACTTC.

This clonotype was seen a few times. The chain joins TRBV18 to TRBJ2-1, with D tentatively TRBD2 (6 bases). With 3 bases removed from V and 4 bases from J, the gap between germline ends came to 16 bases. Germline V CDR1 and CDR2: KGHSH, LQKENI. The CDR3 has 16 amino acids. The CDR3 DNA reads as TGTGCCAGCTCACCGGACTATTTCGGGGATTACAATGAGCAGTTCTTC. Amino acids: CASSPDYFGDYNEQFF. The full variable domain, rest sourced from reference TRBV18 and TRBJ2-1, is NAGVMQNPRHLVRRRGQEARLRCSPMKGHSHVYWYRQLPEEGLKFMVYLQKENIIDESGMPKERFSAEFPKEGPSILRIQQVVRGDSAAYFCASSPDYFGDYNEQFFGPGTRLTVL.

This clonotype occurred a few times. The chain carries TRBV10-3 and TRBJ1-6; D is unresolved. Germline V gene sequence: CDR1 ENHRY, CDR2 SYGVKD. The CDR3 sequence is 16 residues long. Trimming took 0 bases from V and 7 from J, leaving 13 bases between them. CDR3 DNA: TGTGCCATCAGTGAGTCTGCCGGACGGGGAAATTCACCCCTCCACTTT. It encodes CAISESAGRGNSPLHF.

This clonotype was counted at least ten times. The chain employs TRBV27 and TRBJ2-3; D gene unclear. The CDR3 is 14 residues long. V was trimmed by 6 bases and J by 2 bases, leaving 12 bases between them. The germline V gene encodes CDR1 MNHEY and CDR2 SMNVEV (reference sequence). CDR3 bases: TGTGCCAGCAGCCCCCGAGGTTACACAGATACGCAGTATTTT. Residues: CASSPRGYTDTQYF.

This clonotype was picked up a small number of times. The chain carries TRBV29-1 and TRBJ1-1, with D unresolved. Trimming took 0 bases from V and 0 from J, leaving 5 bases between them. The CDR3 loop spans 13 amino acids. Germline V gene lookup returns CDR1 SQVTM and CDR2 ANQGSEA. The CDR3 nucleotides are TGCAGCGTTGAAGAGAGGATGAACACTGAAGCTTTCTTT. This translates into CSVEERMNTEAFF.

V and J are TRBV15 and TRBJ2-7; weak D call: TRBD2 (6 bases). V was clipped by 3 bases and J by 5 bases, with 11 bases between them. The CDR3 runs to 13 residues. The germline gives CDR1 LNHNV, CDR2 YYDKDF (reference sequence). Here the CDR3 reads CATSSASEDEQYF. The CDR3 nucleotides are TGTGCCACCAGCAGCGCTAGCGAGGACGAGCAGTACTTC.

J is TRBJ2-2 and V is TRBV24-1; D ambiguous. CDR1 KGHDR and CDR2 SFDVKD come from the germline V gene. The CDR3 runs to 16 residues. V shed 0 bases and J shed 2 bases, with 9 bases lying between them. Written as DNA, the CDR3 is TGTGCCACCAGTGATTTGTGGCAGACTAACACCGGGGAGCTGTTTTTT. Its protein is CATSDLWQTNTGELFF.

Only a few counts were recorded for this clonotype. The chain is built from TRBV30 and TRBJ1-3; D perhaps matches TRBD1 (5 bases). CDR1 GTSNPN and CDR2 SVGIG come from the germline V gene (reference sequence). With 3 bases removed from V and 7 bases from J, the gap between germline ends came to 10 bases. The CDR3 runs to 12 residues. CDR3: CAWSEGRNTIYF. The CDR3 DNA is TGTGCCTGGAGCGAGGGGAGGAACACCATATATTTT.

This clonotype was detected a few times. The CDR3 DNA sequence: TGTGCCAGCAGAGAGGGCTCCTACGAGCAGTACTTC. Protein product: CASREGSYEQYF. The V and J genes are TRBV7-9 and TRBJ2-7; a weak D match, TRBD2 (5 bases). Germline V gives CDR1 SEHNR, CDR2 FQNEAQ (reference sequence). Trimming cost V 6 bases and J 0 bases, with 6 bases left between them. There are 12 residues in the CDR3.

This clonotype showed up just a few times. This chain links TRBV5-1 with TRBJ2-3; 7 bases are shared with TRBD2. There are 15 residues in the CDR3. The trim removed 0 bases at V and 6 bases at J, leaving 7 bases unmatched. Germline V gene lookup returns CDR1 SGHRS and CDR2 YFSETQ. The CDR3 coding sequence is TGCGCCAGCAGCTTGGAATTGCGGGAGTTTGATACGCAGTATTTT. It yields the protein CASSLELREFDTQYF.

V is TRBV7-6 and J is TRBJ1-1, with D tentatively TRBD1 (5 bases). CDR3 size: 14 residues. The V gene lost 3 bases and the J gene lost 3 bases, with 11 bases spanning the gap. Germline CDR1 SGHVS, CDR2 FNYEAQ. CDR3 nucleotides: TGTGCCAGCAGCTTGACTGGGGCGGACACTGAAGCTTTCTTT. This codes for CASSLTGADTEAFF.

The rearrangement links TRBV20-1 to TRBJ2-7; 8 bases match TRBD2. V lost 1 base, J lost 1 base, and 15 bases stayed unmatched. CDR1 DFQATT and CDR2 SNEGSKA come from the germline V gene (reference sequence). The CDR3 runs 18 residues. The CDR3: CSARGIVAGGPASYEQYF. CDR3 nucleotides: TGCAGTGCTAGAGGCATTGTGGCGGGAGGTCCCGCATCCTACGAGCAGTACTTC.

The gene calls are TRBV7-9 and TRBJ1-1; TRBD1 agrees at 8 bases. The CDR3 runs to 14 residues. V trimming: 5 bases; J trimming: 1 base; junction bases outside the gene matches: 3. In germline, CDR1 is SEHNR, CDR2 FQNEAQ (reference sequence). CDR3 loop: CASSGDRGNTEAFF. DNA of the CDR3: TGTGCCAGCAGCGGAGACAGGGGGAACACTGAAGCTTTCTTT.

This clonotype was recorded at least ten times. The V call is TRBV10-3, the J call TRBJ2-3, with D possibly being TRBD1 or TRBD2 (5 bases each). Germline CDR1 and CDR2: ENHRY and SYGVKD. V was clipped by 3 bases and J by 0 bases, with 13 bases between them. The CDR3 is 16 amino acids. CDR3 in amino acids: CAISEWGRESTDTQYF. The CDR3 DNA reads TGTGCCATCAGTGAATGGGGCAGGGAGAGCACAGATACGCAGTATTTT.

This clonotype came up a few times. The chain links TRBV20-1 to TRBJ2-1; the match to TRBD2 covers 12 bases. The CDR3 is 15 amino acids. The V gene's germline CDR1 is DFQATT and CDR2 SNEGSKA (reference sequence). The V segment lost 6 bases and the J segment 6 bases; nucleotides outside the gene matches: 9. The CDR3 nucleotides read TGCAGTGCCGAGCGCCTAGCGGGAGGGGTCAATGAGCAGTTCTTC. This translates into CSAERLAGGVNEQFF.

This clonotype came up many times. The rearrangement uses TRBV10-3 and TRBJ2-2; no definite D call. CDR1 is ENHRY and CDR2 is SYGVKD in the germline V gene. The CDR3 totals 15 residues. Deletions cut 11 bases from V and 2 bases from J, with 18 bases between. The CDR3 DNA sequence: TGTGCCGCCACGACTGGACCGCTCAACACCGGGGAGCTGTTTTTT. Its protein is CAATTGPLNTGELFF.

This clonotype has a count of ten or more. The V and J genes are TRBV12-3 or TRBV12-4 and TRBJ1-4, with TRBD1 as a possible D gene (5 bases). Between the trimmed V and J ends, which lost 2 bases and 8 bases, there was a span of 12 bases. The CDR3 sequence is 14 residues long. CDR3 sequence: CASSLSGAGEKLFF. CDR3 coding DNA: TGTGCCAGCAGTTTATCCGGGGCAGGGGAAAAACTGTTTTTT.

Notes on this clonotype: This sequence may be a read error, since a much larger clone differs from it by one base. The chain combines TRBV11-3 with TRBJ2-3, with 7 nucleotides matching TRBD1. The J call is in doubt because the DNA end fits TRBJ1-5 better. Per germline, CDR1 SGHNT and CDR2 YENEEA. The CDR3 totals 16 residues. The CDR3 DNA sequence: TGTGCCAGCAGCCCAACACAGGGGACAGACACAGATACGCAGCATTTT. Protein product: CASSPTQGTDTDTQHF.

This clonotype came up a few times. The rearrangement links TRBV20-1 to TRBJ2-7; D call uncertain. The length of the CDR3 is 13 residues. Germline V gene data show CDR1 as DFQATT and CDR2 as SNEGSKA (reference sequence). Trimming removed 4 bases at V and 4 bases at J, with 14 bases between. The CDR3 here is CSANRKVMYEQYF. The CDR3 coding sequence is TGCAGTGCTAATAGGAAGGTTATGTACGAGCAGTACTTC.

This clonotype has just one count. This chain connects TRBV12-3 or TRBV12-4 to TRBJ2-5; a possible D gene is TRBD1 (5 bases). The CDR3 has 14 residues. CDR3 sequence (DNA): TGTACCCTCAGTCTTAGTGGGTCAGGGGAGACCCAGTACTTC. Amino acid sequence: CTLSLSGSGETQYF.

This clonotype was picked up a small number of times. The chain couples TRBV25-1 to TRBJ1-6, with unresolved D. Germline CDR1 MGHDK, CDR2 SYGVNS. The CDR3 runs to 14 residues. Trimming cost V 4 bases and J 4 bases, with 8 bases left between them. The CDR3 reads CASSVGGYNSPLHF. The CDR3 DNA reads as TGTGCCAGCAGTGTAGGCGGATATAATTCACCCCTCCACTTT.

This sequence joins TRBV29-1 and TRBJ2-5, with 8 bases lining up with TRBD2. The CDR3 length is 16 residues. V was clipped by 7 bases and J by 2 bases; unmatched bases: 15. CDR1 is SQVTM, CDR2 ANQGSEA, per germline. CDR3 residues: CSAWNPSGGPQETQYF. CDR3 in DNA: TGCAGCGCCTGGAACCCCAGCGGGGGCCCACAAGAGACCCAGTACTTC.

V gene TRBV15 combines with J gene TRBJ2-1, with 12 bases identical to TRBD2. The V segment lost 3 bases and the J segment 10 bases; nucleotides outside the gene matches: 10. This CDR3 has 16 amino acids. Per germline, CDR1 LNHNV and CDR2 YYDKDF (reference sequence). The CDR3 here is CATSRDRLAGVEEQFF. In DNA, the CDR3 is TGTGCCACCAGCAGGGACCGACTAGCGGGGGTAGAGGAGCAGTTCTTC.

This chain's CDR3 is CASSLEEVVGSYNEQFF. The CDR3 DNA reads as TGTGCCAGCAGCTTAGAAGAGGTCGTGGGGTCCTACAATGAGCAGTTCTTC. This sequence joins TRBV11-2 and TRBJ2-1, with unresolved D. Trimming shortened V by 0 bases and J by 1 base, and 13 bases separated the two germline ends. The CDR3 totals 17 residues. Germline CDR1 SGHAT, CDR2 FQNNGV.

The CDR3 reads CASSSLQGSNQPQHF. CDR3 bases: TGTGCCAGCAGTTCCCTACAGGGAAGCAATCAGCCCCAGCATTTT. The chain carries TRBV12-3 or TRBV12-4 and TRBJ1-5; possible D gene TRBD1, 6 bases. V was clipped by 4 bases and J by 1 base, with 11 bases between them. The length of the CDR3 is 15 residues.

This clonotype was observed a few times. The rearrangement links TRBV6-2 or TRBV6-3 to TRBJ2-5, with D possibly matching TRBD2 (6 bases). Trimming removed 4 bases from V and 9 bases from J, with 18 bases in between. The CDR3 consists of 14 residues. The V gene's germline CDR1 is MNHEY and CDR2 SVGEGT. The CDR3 protein is CASSSGLAYQAQYF. The CDR3 bases are TGTGCCAGCAGTTCGGGGCTAGCGTATCAGGCCCAGTACTTC.